The sequence of this T cell receptor (beta chain) was determined in a study of shared clonotypes between healthy human individuals (TCRdb year 2020). Some background on the complete study: A couple of women and a few men aged 18 to 49 years were included in the cohort. For each donor, CD4 naive and CD4 memory were each run on three plates, CD8 naive on two plates, and CD8 memory on one plate. The study deeply sequenced blood TCR repertoires of about 5 healthy adults to estimate repertoire size and the extent of clonotype sharing between individuals. Different laboratories and diverse techniques were used to prepare libraries and sequence TCR repertoires, to increase sequencing depth and limit assay-specific biases. Leukapheresis yielded between about 0.85 and 10 billion PBMCs per donor. Beyond this particular receptor, the publication reports: Based on pairwise subsampling, the degree of clonotype sharing among donors was expected to be affected by sequencing depth. When four donors were compared, the shared fraction of clonotypes was roughly 4.8% for naive CD4, around 4% for naive CD8, 2% to 2.5% for memory CD4, and about 0.36% for memory CD8. Sampling was limited to blood, and TCR repertoires in tissue likely differ from TCR repertoires in blood. Higher generation probabilities were observed for clonotypes shared by all four sorted-subset donors than for non-shared clonotypes. The genetic and exposure-history diversity represented was limited by the small number of donors. Larger estimated clonotype richness was generally found for naive subsets than for memory subsets. Incomplete sequencing was indicated by rarefaction of sorted-subset datasets, despite the large sequencing depth.

Using the deep immunoSEQ assay, TCR CDR3 regions were amplified from genomic DNA by multiplex PCR. Extracted genomic DNA from each cell subset was spread evenly across all wells of several immunoSEQ 96-well plates, with each plate serving as a replicate. For sorted subsets, each replicate PCR was loaded with 200 to 250 ng genomic DNA, equivalent to some 31,000 T cell genomes. Purified libraries were measured with a Qubit 3.0 fluorometer, size-checked on a Bioanalyzer 2100, and measured again with the KAPA Library Quantification kit. Each immunoSEQ 96-well plate was sequenced on its own single-read 150-cycle Illumina NextSeq 550 flow cell. The authors' pipeline ran thus. Because only junctional sequences without quality scores were contained in the immunoSEQ output, filtering matching that applied to full-length reads could not be performed. To assign V/J genes and CDR3, sequences were annotated using PyIR, a Python wrapper for IgBLAST v1.9, with IMGT germline references. Reads were removed for weak V/J assignments (E-value above 1e-6), missing CDR3, stop codons, out-of-frame junctions, or ambiguous translated residues. V3J clonotypes were defined as sequences sharing the same inferred V gene, J gene, and CDR3 amino acid sequence. Percentage overlap between repertoires was calculated by dividing the number of shared unique clonotypes by the size of the smaller repertoire. Richness of each repertoire was evaluated using RTK rarefaction, the Chao1 estimator, and Recon v2.1 estimates of unobserved clonotypes. For all TCRbeta clonotypes obtained by the gDNA method from a few donors, generation probabilities were computed with OLGA. TCRdb stores this immuneACCESS table with in-frame sequences only. Part of the clones is absent; in the studies checked, under half of the shortfall reflects unresolved V genes, and no reason is known for the rest. D and trimming were read from the DNA, whereas the V and J calls and clone size are those reported in that table. The sample contains about 980,000 clones, 70% to 85% of them found a single time. The ten largest account for approximately 1.5% of the sample.

A word on this clone: It has no known antigen specificity. A far larger clone is off by one base, so a read error is likely.

Donors were healthy HIV-negative adults with no recently reported acute infections or vaccinations. Only Caucasian adults living in Nashville, Tennessee, USA were represented among the donors. CD4+ T cells were enriched through magnetic negative selection, after which naive cells were positively selected on CD45RA and the remaining negative fraction served as the memory subset. After blood collection by leukapheresis, PBMCs were isolated using Ficoll-Histopaque density gradient centrifugation and then cryopreserved in the vapor phase of liquid nitrogen. Analytical flow cytometry was used to check the purity and quantity of every magnetically sorted T cell population. From each sorted fraction, genomic DNA was isolated and quantified by UV absorbance on a Nanodrop 2000c. This sequence originates from a man aged 18 to 30 in good health. Sequencing was performed on memory CD4+ T cells sorted from blood. Per the publication, the cell subset or site label means: CD45RA-negative fraction.

Read as DNA, the sequence is TGCGCCGGCAGCCCGGAGGGGGCTTCCGGCTACACCTTC. This sequence encodes CAGSPEGASGYTF. Recombination connected TRBV5-1 to TRBJ1-2, and 7 bases in between align with TRBD1. In the germline V gene, CDR1 corresponds to SGHRS and CDR2 to YFSETQ. CDR3 length: 13 amino acids, cysteine to phenylalanine. Of the read, only the CDR3 DNA is kept; its 39 bases are in frame from base 1.